The clone carrying this T cell receptor beta chain was seen a handful of times. Other DNA sequences in this sample translate to the same CDR3. The CDR3 contains 17 residues. Germline V gene lookup returns CDR1 LGHNT and CDR2 FRNRAP. The ends lost 1 base at V and 2 bases at J; junction bases unmatched: 4. In the authors' methods: Counts of nucleated cells, estimated from reference gene primer amplification, were obtained. Repertoires were generated with immunoSEQ multiplex PCR, while TCRdb's copy carries only in-frame clones and drops some. V and J calls and clone size are as listed in that table; D and trimming were resolved from the DNA. The sample records fewer than 250,000 clones, more than 75% being singletons. This sample is part of a study of blood T cell repertoires in COVID-19. Study summary: Material from acute and convalescent COVID-19 was sourced from the United States, Italy and Spain. T cells, B-cell-depleted T cells, or PBMCs supplied cDNA or gDNA.

Sequences were obtained from peripheral blood. The clonotype originates from a man in his 60s with acute or convalescent COVID-19. The J gene is TRBJ2-1, the V gene TRBV12-5; 11 bases agree with TRBD2. The CDR3 nucleotides are TGTGCTAGTGGTTTGGCCCGACTAGCGGGGACCTACAATGAGCAGTTCTTC. It translates to CASGLARLAGTYNEQFF.